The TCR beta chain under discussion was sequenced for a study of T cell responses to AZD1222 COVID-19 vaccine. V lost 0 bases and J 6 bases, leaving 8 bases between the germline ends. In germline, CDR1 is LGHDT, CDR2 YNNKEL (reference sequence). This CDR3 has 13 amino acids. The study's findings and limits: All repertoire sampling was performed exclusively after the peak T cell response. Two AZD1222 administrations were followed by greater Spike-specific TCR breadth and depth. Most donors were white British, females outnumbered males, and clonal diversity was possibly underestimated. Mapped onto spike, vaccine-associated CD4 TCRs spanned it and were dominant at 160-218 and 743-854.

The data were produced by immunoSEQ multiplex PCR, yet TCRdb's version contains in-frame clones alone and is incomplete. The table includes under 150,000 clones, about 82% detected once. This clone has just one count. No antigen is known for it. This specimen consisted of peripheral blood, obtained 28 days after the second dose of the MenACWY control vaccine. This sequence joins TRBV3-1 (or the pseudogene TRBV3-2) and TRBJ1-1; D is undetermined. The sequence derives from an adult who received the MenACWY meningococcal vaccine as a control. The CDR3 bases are TGTGCCAGCAGCCAAGAGCCATATTCTGAAGCTTTCTTT. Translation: CASSQEPYSEAFF.